These T cell receptor beta chains were read from a single sample in a study of T-cell memory formation after mild COVID-19. TCRdb processed the 5' RACE reads anew with MiXCR; each CDR3 protein has one entry. There are tens of thousands of distinct CDR3 sequences in the sample; 6% to 8.5% occur only once, and roughly 0.79% lies in the top ten. The sample comprised PBMCs or a T cell subset sorted from them (not recorded which). Receptor source: an adult who had mild COVID-19 (a few samples of this study predate the infection). Cell type and time point are not known. The CDR3 runs from the conserved cysteine through the conserved F or W. The D gene is left open where the match is weak. Rows give clone size only sometimes, using once, few, many, or a class for an expanded clone.

cdr3_aa | cdr3_nt | j_call | clone_size | v_call | d_call
CASSPPGSGSRDEQFF | TGTGCCAGCAGCCCCCCGGGTAGCGGGAGTAGGGATGAGCAGTTCTTC | TRBJ2-1 | - | TRBV7-9 | TRBD2
CASNYHSTVGGLNTGELFF | TGTGCCAGCAACTATCACTCCACAGTTGGAGGACTGAACACCGGGGAGCTGTTTTTT | TRBJ2-2 | many | TRBV7-8 | -
CAWCWGGQETQYF | TGTGCCTGGTGTTGGGGAGGCCAAGAGACCCAGTACTTC | TRBJ2-5 | - | TRBV30 | -
CSASRGLNTEAFF | TGCAGTGCTAGTCGGGGATTGAACACTGAAGCTTTCTTT | TRBJ1-1 | many | TRBV20-1 | -
CASSLEGSSYNEQFF | TGCGCCAGCAGCTTGGAAGGGAGCTCCTACAATGAGCAGTTCTTC | TRBJ2-1 | many | TRBV5-1 | -
CASSLPDRTVLDNGSGGNTIYF | TGTGCCAGCAGTTTACCCGATCGGACGGTCCTAGATAACGGCTCGGGCGGAAACACCATATATTTT | TRBJ1-3 | few | TRBV12-3/TRBV12-4 | -
CSATDRSDNYGYTF | TGCAGCGCTACGGATCGGAGTGATAACTATGGCTACACCTTC | TRBJ1-2 | few | TRBV29-1 | -
CASSQYEIGELFF | TGTGCCAGCAGCCAATACGAGATCGGGGAGCTGTTTTTT | TRBJ2-2 | few | TRBV3-1 | -
CAISLTGGLNEQYF | TGTGCCATCAGCTTGACGGGGGGGCTCAACGAGCAGTACTTC | TRBJ2-7 | few | TRBV10-3 | TRBD2
CASSFRGRDSPLHF | TGTGCCAGCAGCTTCCGGGGGCGGGATTCACCCCTCCACTTT | TRBJ1-6 | many | TRBV7-2 | -
CASSLGGTGTDEQYF | TGTGCCAGCAGCTTAGGGGGGACAGGGACGGACGAGCAGTACTTC | TRBJ2-7 | - | TRBV7-6 | TRBD1
CAWKVAEWYNEQFF | TGTGCCTGGAAAGTAGCGGAGTGGTACAATGAGCAGTTCTTC | TRBJ2-1 | - | TRBV30 | -
CASRHLGQGFTGELFF | TGTGCCAGCAGGCACTTGGGACAGGGTTTCACCGGGGAGCTGTTTTTT | TRBJ2-2 | many | TRBV27 | TRBD1
CASSLGSVGEQFF | TGTGCCAGCAGCTTAGGTAGCGTTGGTGAGCAGTTCTTC | TRBJ2-1 | many | TRBV7-9 | -
CASSLDRHNEQFF | TGTGCCAGCAGCTTAGACCGACACAATGAGCAGTTCTTC | TRBJ2-1 | many | TRBV11-2 | -
CASSLRQGAFFIQFF | TGCGCCAGCAGCTTGAGACAGGGGGCGTTCTTTATTCAGTTCTTC | TRBJ2-1 | many | TRBV5-1 | TRBD1
CATSAQTGDGYTF | TGTGCCACCAGTGCCCAAACAGGGGACGGCTACACCTTC | TRBJ1-2 | many | TRBV24-1 | TRBD1
CASSLIGTGDNEQFF | TGTGCCAGCAGCTTAATCGGGACAGGGGACAATGAGCAGTTCTTC | TRBJ2-1 | many | TRBV7-3 | TRBD1
CASSLAAGGTGELFF | TGTGCCAGCAGCTTGGCGGCAGGAGGAACCGGGGAGCTGTTTTTT | TRBJ2-2 | many | TRBV5-5 | -
CATSRDTGGADEQFF | TGTGCCACCAGCAGAGATACAGGGGGGGCCGATGAGCAGTTCTTC | TRBJ2-1 | - | TRBV15 | -
CASSSVRGREQFF | TGTGCCAGCAGTTCCGTGAGGGGTAGGGAGCAGTTCTTC | TRBJ2-1 | few | TRBV6-1 | -
CASKGGDQETQYF | TGTGCCAGTAAAGGCGGGGATCAAGAGACCCAGTACTTC | TRBJ2-5 | few | TRBV19 | -
CASSILAGGTDTQYF | TGTGCCAGCAGCATCCTAGCGGGGGGGACAGATACGCAGTATTTT | TRBJ2-3 | many | TRBV7-2 | TRBD2
CSAVGGNTEAFF | TGCAGTGCCGTGGGGGGAAACACTGAAGCTTTCTTT | TRBJ1-1 | - | TRBV20-1 | -
CASSWGTEMNNEQFF | TGTGCCAGCAGCTGGGGGACAGAAATGAACAATGAGCAGTTCTTC | TRBJ2-1 | - | TRBV9 | TRBD1
CASSLEPATNTEAFF | TGTGCCAGCAGCTTAGAACCAGCTACGAACACTGAAGCTTTCTTT | TRBJ1-1 | many | TRBV11-2 | -
CASSISGTGGSGELFF | TGTGCCAGCAGTATTTCCGGGACAGGGGGCTCCGGGGAGCTGTTTTTT | TRBJ2-2 | many | TRBV9 | TRBD1
CASSQVGTLGTEAFF | TGCGCCAGCAGCCAAGTTGGGACCTTGGGCACTGAAGCTTTCTTT | TRBJ1-1 | many | TRBV4-1 | -